A single sample is the source of the 20 T cell receptor beta chains below, sequenced in a study of shared clonotypes between healthy human individuals. Assay used: immunoSEQ multiplex PCR; TCRdb lists only in-frame clones, some missing. The top ten clones hold 1.5% to 2% of a sample with about 2.2 million clones, approximately 94% of them seen once. Terminally differentiated effector memory CD45RA+ cells were excluded from the naive CD8 cells, which were CD45RO-negative and positively selected for CCR7. Sequencing was done on a sample of naive CD8+ T cells from PBMCs. Every receptor here comes from a man younger than 35 in good health. Some clones in this sample may be carry-over from other donors' samples.

This clone was recorded once. This chain connects TRBV29-1 to TRBJ2-2; D remains unclear. The V gene's germline CDR1 is SQVTM and CDR2 ANQGSEA. V shed 2 bases and J shed 0 bases, with 10 bases lying between them. The CDR3 is made up of 15 amino acids. The CDR3 DNA follows: TGCAGCGTTGAAATAACGAGGTCGAACACCGGGGAGCTGTTTTTT. It specifies CSVEITRSNTGELFF.

V and J are TRBV11-2 and TRBJ2-2; 7 positions match TRBD2. The length of the CDR3 is 17 residues. CDR1 and CDR2 (germline): SGHAT, FQNNGV. The trim removed 1 base at V and 7 bases at J, leaving 12 bases unmatched. The CDR3 loop reads CASSLALWGGAGGELFF. The DNA of the CDR3 is TGTGCCAGCAGCTTAGCCCTATGGGGAGGGGCTGGCGGGGAGCTGTTTTTT.

This clone occurred once. The chain combines TRBV19 with TRBJ1-1, with D tentatively TRBD1 (6 bases). V was clipped by 5 bases and J by 2 bases, with 12 bases between them. Germline loops: CDR1 LNHDA, CDR2 SQIVND (reference sequence). The CDR3 runs to 14 residues. Here the CDR3 reads CASSESQGNTEAFF. CDR3 in DNA: TGTGCCAGTAGTGAATCACAGGGAAACACTGAAGCTTTCTTT.

This chain uses TRBV5-6 with TRBJ2-7; 7 bases agree with TRBD2. The CDR3 sequence is 14 residues long. Germline CDR1 is SGHDT and CDR2 is YYEEEE. Trimming took 3 bases from V and 2 from J; bases not matched to a gene: 5. The CDR3 coding sequence is TGTGCCAGCAGCTCCGGACTAGATACCTACGAGCAGTACTTC. It yields the protein CASSSGLDTYEQYF.

The V gene is TRBV7-6, the J gene TRBJ2-5; 10 nucleotides agree with TRBD2. This CDR3 has 18 residues. V shed 2 bases and J 2 bases; nucleotides not matched to a gene: 11. Per the germline V gene, CDR1 is SGHVS and CDR2 is FNYEAQ. The CDR3: CASSLRLAGVEDQETQYF. Written as DNA, the CDR3 is TGTGCCAGCAGCTTACGTCTAGCGGGAGTAGAGGATCAAGAGACCCAGTACTTC.

V is TRBV10-3 and J is TRBJ2-7; 7 bases map to TRBD1. V was pared by 3 bases and J by 6 bases, with 11 bases of the junction left unmatched. Germline V gives CDR1 ENHRY, CDR2 SYGVKD. The CDR3 extends over 15 amino acids. CDR3 in DNA: TGTGCCATCAGTGACCCCCCACAGGGGATCTGCGAGCAGTACTTC. Residues: CAISDPPQGICEQYF.

The chain has TRBV7-9 and TRBJ1-3, with D uncertain. Looked up from germline, CDR1 is SEHNR and CDR2 is FQNEAQ (reference sequence). V was trimmed by 0 bases and J by 4 bases, leaving 7 bases between them. The CDR3 length is 14 residues. The CDR3 reads CASSLAILGNTIYF. Here the CDR3 DNA reads TGTGCCAGCAGCTTAGCAATATTAGGAAACACCATATATTTT.

This chain joins TRBV28 and TRBJ1-1; no clear D. Germline-derived CDR1 and CDR2 are MDHEN and SYDVKM. The CDR3 totals 15 residues. The germline V and J ends were trimmed by 6 bases and 0 bases, with 14 bases remaining between them. The CDR3 reads CASRAAANMNTEAFF. CDR3 nucleotide sequence: TGTGCCAGCAGAGCGGCAGCCAACATGAACACTGAAGCTTTCTTT.

The chain recombines TRBV9 with TRBJ1-1; the match to TRBD1 covers 11 bases. The CDR3 length is 15 residues. The V gene's germline CDR1 is SGDLS and CDR2 YYNGEE. Trimming cost V 2 bases and J 5 bases; bases outside gene matches: 5. CDR3 protein: CASSVGTGGTTEAFF. The CDR3 nucleotides are TGTGCCAGCAGCGTGGGGACAGGGGGAACAACTGAAGCTTTCTTT.

There are a few counts of this clone. This chain uses TRBV5-4 with TRBJ1-1; maybe TRBD1 (5 bases). CDR3 length equals 13 residues. Germline loops: CDR1 SGHNT, CDR2 YYREEE (reference sequence). The V end lost 1 base, the J end lost 6 bases, and 10 bases lay between the germline ends. The CDR3, as DNA: TGTGCCAGCAGCTTGAACAGGAGCCCTGAAGCTTTCTTT. Its protein product is CASSLNRSPEAFF.

The chain employs TRBV6-1 and TRBJ1-5, with a tentative D call TRBD1 (5 bases). CDR1 is MNHNS and CDR2 is SASEGT in the germline V gene. The CDR3 spans 15 residues. V was shortened by 8 bases and J by 0 bases, with 14 bases between the two germline ends. The CDR3 spells CASAETDNSNQPQHF. CDR3 coding DNA: TGTGCCAGCGCCGAGACAGATAATAGCAATCAGCCCCAGCATTTT.

The V and J genes are TRBV5-6 and TRBJ1-6, with D uncertain. This CDR3 is 12 amino acids long. Germline-derived CDR1 and CDR2 are SGHDT and YYEEEE. V lost 2 bases to trimming and J lost 9 bases, with 6 bases between them. This CDR3 is CASSFIGSPLHF. CDR3 bases: TGTGCCAGCAGCTTCATAGGTTCACCCCTCCACTTT.

This clone was observed once. The genes are TRBV2 and TRBJ1-3; D not certain. The germline CDR1 and CDR2 sequences are SNHLY and FYNNEI. The CDR3 runs to 15 residues. V shed 2 bases and J shed 0 bases, with 8 bases lying between them. The CDR3 sequence: CASSETLYSGNTIYF. CDR3 nucleotide sequence: TGTGCCAGCAGTGAAACGCTCTACTCTGGAAACACCATATATTTT.

V gene TRBV6-5 combines with J gene TRBJ1-1; tentatively, D is TRBD1 (5 bases). The CDR3 extends over 13 amino acids. Germline V gene lookup returns CDR1 MNHEY and CDR2 SVGAGI. Trimming left V 8 bases short and J 0 bases short, with 10 bases between. The CDR3 bases are TGTGCCAGCGGGAGACAGTTGAACACTGAAGCTTTCTTT. Its protein is CASGRQLNTEAFF.

J is TRBJ1-1 and V is TRBV28, with TRBD1 matching over 9 bases. Trimming at V came to 6 bases and at J to 4 bases, leaving 12 bases not matched to a gene. Germline lookup yields CDR1 MDHEN and CDR2 SYDVKM. The CDR3 runs to 16 residues. CDR3 in amino acids: CASSLLPGQGSTEAFF. CDR3 nucleotide sequence: TGTGCCAGCAGCCTTCTTCCGGGACAGGGATCCACTGAAGCTTTCTTT.

In the case of this clone: Other DNA sequences in the sample encode the same CDR3. The chain recombines TRBV28 with TRBJ1-4, with 8 positions matching TRBD1. The CDR3 extends over 14 amino acids. The trim removed 5 bases at V and 7 bases at J, leaving 6 bases unmatched. Germline assignment: CDR1 MDHEN and CDR2 SYDVKM. The DNA of the CDR3 is TGTGCCAGCAGTCTCCAGGGGGCTGGTGAAAAACTGTTTTTT. It yields the protein CASSLQGAGEKLFF.

The V gene is TRBV25-1, the J gene TRBJ1-2; 9 positions match TRBD1. The junction had 3 bases not matched to a gene; V was cut back by 2 bases and J by 8 bases. Germline loops: CDR1 MGHDK, CDR2 SYGVNS. The CDR3 has 13 amino acids. The DNA for the CDR3 is TGTGCCAGCAGTGAAGGACAGGGGATCGGCTACACCTTC. Encoded protein: CASSEGQGIGYTF.

V gene TRBV7-8 combines with J gene TRBJ2-7; no clear D. This CDR3 comprises 14 residues. The V end lost 5 bases, the J end lost 2 bases, and 13 bases lay between the germline ends. The germline CDR1 and CDR2 sequences are SGHVS and FQNEAQ. The CDR3 is CASSHSSPAYEQYF. As DNA, the CDR3 is TGTGCCAGCAGCCATAGTAGTCCCGCCTACGAGCAGTACTTC.

CDR3 sequence (DNA): TGCGCCAGCAGCCCCGCGACGAGGGTCGGCTATGGCTACACCTTC. Translation gives CASSPATRVGYGYTF. The chain employs TRBV5-1 and TRBJ1-2; D not resolved. Looked up from germline, CDR1 is SGHRS and CDR2 is YFSETQ. The CDR3 length is 15 residues. V dropped 4 bases and J dropped 4 bases, with 17 bases sitting between them.

In regard to this clone: Other nucleotide sequences from this sample produce the same CDR3. The rearrangement links TRBV9 to TRBJ1-4; D gene uncertain. Trimming took off 2 bases at V and 1 base at J, with 6 bases between the two ends. The germline gives CDR1 SGDLS, CDR2 YYNGEE. The CDR3 covers 14 residues. CDR3 protein: CASSVEGTNEKLFF. The CDR3 nucleotides are TGTGCCAGCAGCGTTGAGGGAACTAATGAAAAACTGTTTTTT.